This T cell receptor beta chain was sequenced during a study of beta chain features in type 1 diabetes. Findings and limits, study-wide: Type 1 diabetes patients had VDJ junctions that carried fewer insertions and more deletions. PCR might favor shorter templates, but any such skew would affect patients and controls equally.

The trim removed 3 bases at V and 2 bases at J, leaving 3 bases unmatched. The length of the CDR3 is 14 residues. CDR1 is MNHEY, CDR2 SVGAGI, per germline. On this clone: Its antigen is unidentified.

Every bit of the isolated RNA underwent reverse transcription, so sequencing read expressed TCRB transcripts. Reads from naive, central memory and regulatory T cell samples averaged around 3.7 million. The assay was immunoSEQ multiplex PCR, and TCRdb's table has in-frame clones only and misses some. The profile shows nearly 350,000 clones, 6.5% to 10% of them singletons. V gene TRBV6-5 combines with J gene TRBJ2-7, with 8 nucleotides matching TRBD1. Sequenced sample: central memory CD4+ T cells from blood. The clonotype originates from a woman aged 18-29 years in good health. The CDR3 region has the DNA TGTGCCAGCAGTTATGGACAGGGAGCCTACGAGCAGTACTTC. As protein: CASSYGQGAYEQYF.